Below are 6 T cell receptor beta chains sequenced from a single sample in a study of cytomegalovirus exposure and HLA in healthy donors. Amplification used 60 Vbeta primers and 13 Jbeta primers. TCRdb's copy holds only in-frame clones and misses some; the assay was immunoSEQ multiplex PCR. The sample is made up of fewer than 60,000 clones, and the top ten hold 6.5% to 8% of it. The material sequenced was PBMCs. The origin of the receptors is a woman in her forties in good health and CMV-seronegative.

This chain links TRBV6-6 with TRBJ1-5; 10 bases align to TRBD1. From germline, CDR1 is MNHNY and CDR2 SVGAGI (reference sequence). The V segment lost 8 bases and the J segment 6 bases; nucleotides outside the gene matches: 13. This CDR3 has 16 amino acids. The CDR3 DNA reads as TGTGCCAGCCTAGACGCAGGACAGGGGGATTCTCAGCCCCAGCATTTT. Amino acid sequence: CASLDAGQGDSQPQHF.

The genes are TRBV5-1 and TRBJ1-2; tentative D call: TRBD1 (6 bases). V gave up 0 bases and J gave up 4 bases, with 10 bases separating them. This CDR3 has 14 residues. Germline V gene data show CDR1 as SGHRS and CDR2 as YFSETQ. This chain's CDR3 is CASSLESRGYGYTF. CDR3 DNA sequence: TGCGCCAGCAGCTTGGAGAGCAGGGGCTATGGCTACACCTTC.

V and J are TRBV6-5 and TRBJ1-6, with 7 positions matching TRBD1. Germline CDR1 MNHEY, CDR2 SVGAGI. The CDR3 loop spans 15 amino acids. V lost 6 bases and J lost 6; bases outside the gene matches: 8. CDR3 sequence reads: CASSVTGPANSPLHF. The CDR3 DNA is TGTGCCAGCAGCGTGACAGGGCCGGCTAATTCACCCCTCCACTTT.

CDR3: CASRHSLTSRTNNEQFF. CDR3 sequence (DNA): TGTGCCAGCAGACACTCGTTGACTAGCCGGACGAACAATGAGCAGTTCTTC. The V call is TRBV7-2, the J call TRBJ2-1, with 7 bases that match TRBD2. Germline CDR1 SGHTA, CDR2 FQGNSA. The CDR3 contains 17 residues. V was pared by 6 bases and J by 5 bases, with 16 bases of the junction left unmatched.

The chain uses TRBV19 and TRBJ2-5, with a tentative D call TRBD1 (6 bases). Per the germline V gene, CDR1 is LNHDA and CDR2 is SQIVND (reference sequence). This CDR3 has 14 residues. V dropped 5 bases and J dropped 2 bases, with 12 bases sitting between them. This CDR3 is CASSGGRIQETQYF. The DNA of the CDR3 is TGTGCCAGTAGTGGGGGCCGGATTCAAGAGACCCAGTACTTC.

The genes are TRBV7-2 and TRBJ2-3; D perhaps matches TRBD1 (6 bases). Germline V gives CDR1 SGHTA, CDR2 FQGNSA. Trimming removed 3 bases from V and 2 bases from J, with 12 bases in between. The CDR3 covers 15 residues. CDR3 bases: TGTGCCAGCAGCTTCTCACAGGGTTCCACAGATACGCAGTATTTT. Its protein is CASSFSQGSTDTQYF.